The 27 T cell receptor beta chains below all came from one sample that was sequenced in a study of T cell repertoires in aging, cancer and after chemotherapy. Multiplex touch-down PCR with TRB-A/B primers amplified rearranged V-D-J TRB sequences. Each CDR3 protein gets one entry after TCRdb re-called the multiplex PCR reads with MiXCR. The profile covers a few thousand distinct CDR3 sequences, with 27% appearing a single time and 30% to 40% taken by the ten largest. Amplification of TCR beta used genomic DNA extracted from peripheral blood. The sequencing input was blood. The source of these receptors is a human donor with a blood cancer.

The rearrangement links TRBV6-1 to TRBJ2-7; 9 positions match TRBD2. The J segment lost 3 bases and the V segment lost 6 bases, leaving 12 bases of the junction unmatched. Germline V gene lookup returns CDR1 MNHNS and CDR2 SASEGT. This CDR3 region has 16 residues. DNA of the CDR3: TGTGCCAGCAGGGGTCTAGCGGGATTCAACTTCTACGAGCAGTACTTC. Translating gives CASRGLAGFNFYEQYF.

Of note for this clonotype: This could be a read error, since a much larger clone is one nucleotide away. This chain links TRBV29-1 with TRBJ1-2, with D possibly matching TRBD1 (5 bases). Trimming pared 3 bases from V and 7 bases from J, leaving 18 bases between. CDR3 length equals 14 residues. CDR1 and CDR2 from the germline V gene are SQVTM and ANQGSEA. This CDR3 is CSVERGDLGGGYTF. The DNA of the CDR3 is TGCAGCGTTGAGAGAGGGGATTTAGGTGGTGGCTACACCTTC.

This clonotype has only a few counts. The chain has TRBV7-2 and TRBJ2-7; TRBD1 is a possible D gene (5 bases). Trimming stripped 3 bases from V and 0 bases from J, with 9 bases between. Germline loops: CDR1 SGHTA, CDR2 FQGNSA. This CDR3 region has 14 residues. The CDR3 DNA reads TGTGCCAGCAGCTTTCTCACAGGCTCCTACGAGCAGTACTTC. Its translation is CASSFLTGSYEQYF.

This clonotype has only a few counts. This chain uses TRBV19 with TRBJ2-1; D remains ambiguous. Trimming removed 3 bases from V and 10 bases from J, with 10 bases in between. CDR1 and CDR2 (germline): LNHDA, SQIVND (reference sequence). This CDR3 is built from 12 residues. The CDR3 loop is CASSIHMEEQFF. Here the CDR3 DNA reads TGTGCCAGTAGTATTCATATGGAGGAGCAGTTCTTC.

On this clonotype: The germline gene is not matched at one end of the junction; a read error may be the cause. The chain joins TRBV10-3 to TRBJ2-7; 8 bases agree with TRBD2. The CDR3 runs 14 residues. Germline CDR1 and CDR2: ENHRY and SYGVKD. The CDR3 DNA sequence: TGCGCCAGCAGTGAGGCGGGAGGCGACGGAGGGCAGTACTTC. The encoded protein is CASSEAGGDGGQYF.

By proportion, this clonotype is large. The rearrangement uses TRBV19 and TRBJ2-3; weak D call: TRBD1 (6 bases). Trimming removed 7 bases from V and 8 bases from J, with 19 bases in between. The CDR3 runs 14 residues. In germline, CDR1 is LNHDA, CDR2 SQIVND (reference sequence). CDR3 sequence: CASTPGPAGVTQYF. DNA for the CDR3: TGTGCCAGTACCCCTGGGCCCGCAGGGGTTACGCAGTATTTT.

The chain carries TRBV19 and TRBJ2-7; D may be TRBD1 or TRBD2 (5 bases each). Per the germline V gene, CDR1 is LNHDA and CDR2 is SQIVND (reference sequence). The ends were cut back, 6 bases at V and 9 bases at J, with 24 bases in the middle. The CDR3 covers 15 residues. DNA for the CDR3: TGTGCCAGTAGACGGGACGGACGCAGCCATCAGGGGCAGTACTTC. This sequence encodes CASRRDGRSHQGQYF.

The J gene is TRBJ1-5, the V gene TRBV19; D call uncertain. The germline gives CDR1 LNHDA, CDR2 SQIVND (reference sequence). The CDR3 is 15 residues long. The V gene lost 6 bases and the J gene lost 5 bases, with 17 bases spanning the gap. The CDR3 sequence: CASSHGAGRDQPQHF. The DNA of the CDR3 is TGTGCCAGTAGCCACGGAGCGGGGAGGGATCAGCCCCAGCATTTT.

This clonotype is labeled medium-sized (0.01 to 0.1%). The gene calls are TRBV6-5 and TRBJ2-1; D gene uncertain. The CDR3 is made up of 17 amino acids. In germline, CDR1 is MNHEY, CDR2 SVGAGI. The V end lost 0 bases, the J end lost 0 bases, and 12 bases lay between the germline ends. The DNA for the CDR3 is TGTGCCAGCAGTTACTCCGGCGTCCTCAGCTCCTACAATGAGCAGTTCTTC. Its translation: CASSYSGVLSSYNEQFF.

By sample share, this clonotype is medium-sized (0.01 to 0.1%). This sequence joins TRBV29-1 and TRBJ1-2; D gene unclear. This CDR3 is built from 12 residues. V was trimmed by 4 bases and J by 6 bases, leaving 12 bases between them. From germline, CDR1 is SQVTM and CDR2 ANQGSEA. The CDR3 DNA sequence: TGCAGCGTTGTACGAGGGCCGAATGGCTACACCTTC. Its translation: CSVVRGPNGYTF. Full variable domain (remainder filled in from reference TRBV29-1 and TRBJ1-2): SAVISQKPSRDICQRGTSLTIQCQVDSQVTMMFWYRQQPGQSLTLIATANQGSEATYESGFVIDKFPISRPNLTFSTLTVSNMSPEDSSIYLCSVVRGPNGYTFGSGTRLTVV.

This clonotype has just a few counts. CDR3 region: CSVPTSGDNEQFF. CDR3 coding DNA: TGCAGTGTCCCGACTAGCGGAGACAATGAGCAGTTCTTC. The V call is TRBV20-1, the J call TRBJ2-1; TRBD2 aligns across 9 bases. The CDR3 spans 13 residues. The germline V gene has CDR1 DFQATT and CDR2 SNEGSKA (reference sequence). J lost 5 bases, V lost 7 bases, and 6 bases had no gene match.

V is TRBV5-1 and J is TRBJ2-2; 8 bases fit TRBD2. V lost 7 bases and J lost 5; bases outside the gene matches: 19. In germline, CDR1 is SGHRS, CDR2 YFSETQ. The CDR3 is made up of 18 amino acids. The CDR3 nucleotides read TGCGCCAGCTCCCAACGAACGTCGGGACTAGGAGGGACCGGGGAGCTGTTTTTT. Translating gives CASSQRTSGLGGTGELFF.

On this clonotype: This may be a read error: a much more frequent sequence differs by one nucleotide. CDR3 DNA sequence: TGTGCCTGGAGTAGAAATCAGGCGACTAATTCACCCCTCAACTTT. This translates into CAWSRNQATNSPLNF. The chain links TRBV30 to TRBJ1-6; D is undetermined. Germline CDR1 reads GTSNPN; CDR2 reads SVGIG (reference sequence). The CDR3 has 15 amino acids.

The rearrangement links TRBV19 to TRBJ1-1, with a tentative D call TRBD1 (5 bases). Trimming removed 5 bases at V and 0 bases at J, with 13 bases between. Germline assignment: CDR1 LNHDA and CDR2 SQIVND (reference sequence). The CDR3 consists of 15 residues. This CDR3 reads CASSATGTVNTEAFF. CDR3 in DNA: TGTGCCAGTAGTGCTACCGGGACGGTGAACACTGAAGCTTTCTTT.

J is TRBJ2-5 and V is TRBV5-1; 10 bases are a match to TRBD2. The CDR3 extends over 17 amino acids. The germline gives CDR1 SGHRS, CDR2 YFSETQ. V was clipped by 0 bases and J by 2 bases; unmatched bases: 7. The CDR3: CASSLGASGSLQETQYF. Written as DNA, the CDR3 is TGCGCCAGCAGCTTGGGTGCTAGCGGGAGCTTACAAGAGACCCAGTACTTC.

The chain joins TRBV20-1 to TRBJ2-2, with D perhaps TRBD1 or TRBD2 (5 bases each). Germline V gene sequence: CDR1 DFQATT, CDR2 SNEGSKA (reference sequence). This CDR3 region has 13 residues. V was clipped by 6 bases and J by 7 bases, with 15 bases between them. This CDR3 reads CSATEGRNGELFF. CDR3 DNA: TGCAGTGCCACTGAGGGGCGAAACGGGGAGCTGTTTTTT.

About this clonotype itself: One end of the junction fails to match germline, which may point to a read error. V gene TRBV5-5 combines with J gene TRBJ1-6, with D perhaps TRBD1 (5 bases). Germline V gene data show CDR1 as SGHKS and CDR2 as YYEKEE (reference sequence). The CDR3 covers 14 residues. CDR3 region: CTSSTDRMNSPLHF. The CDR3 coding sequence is TGTACCAGCAGCACTGACAGAATGAATTCACCCCTCCACTTT.

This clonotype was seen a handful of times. CDR3 coding DNA: TGTGCCAGCAGTTTAAGGGGATGGGCTGACTTGGCTTTCTTT. Its protein product is CASSLRGWADLAFF. This chain uses TRBV27 with TRBJ1-1; D is perhaps TRBD1 (5 bases). The germline gives CDR1 MNHEY, CDR2 SMNVEV (reference sequence). V was pared by 2 bases and J by 11 bases, with 18 bases between. The CDR3 spans 14 residues.

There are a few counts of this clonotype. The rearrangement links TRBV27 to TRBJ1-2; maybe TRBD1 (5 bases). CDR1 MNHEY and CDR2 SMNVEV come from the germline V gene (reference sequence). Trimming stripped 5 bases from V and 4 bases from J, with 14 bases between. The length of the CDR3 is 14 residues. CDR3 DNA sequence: TGTGCCAGCAGTCCCAGGGCGGGGGGCTATGGCTACACCTTC. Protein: CASSPRAGGYGYTF.

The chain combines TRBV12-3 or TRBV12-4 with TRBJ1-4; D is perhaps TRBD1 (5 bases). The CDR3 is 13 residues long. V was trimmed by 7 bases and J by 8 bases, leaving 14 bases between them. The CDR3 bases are TGTGCCAGCACCCGAGAGGGGTACGAAAAACTGTTTTTT. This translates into CASTREGYEKLFF.

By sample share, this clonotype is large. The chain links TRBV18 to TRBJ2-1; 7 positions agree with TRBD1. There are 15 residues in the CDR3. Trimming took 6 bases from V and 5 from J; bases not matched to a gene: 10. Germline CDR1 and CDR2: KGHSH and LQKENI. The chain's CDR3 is CASSQTGEWDNEQFF. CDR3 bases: TGTGCCAGCTCCCAAACAGGGGAGTGGGACAATGAGCAGTTCTTC.

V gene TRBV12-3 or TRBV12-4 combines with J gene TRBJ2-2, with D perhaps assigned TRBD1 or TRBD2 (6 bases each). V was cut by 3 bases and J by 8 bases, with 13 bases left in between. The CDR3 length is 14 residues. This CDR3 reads CASSFGGQGGELFF. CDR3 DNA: TGTGCCAGCAGTTTCGGGGGTCAGGGGGGGGAGCTGTTTTTT.

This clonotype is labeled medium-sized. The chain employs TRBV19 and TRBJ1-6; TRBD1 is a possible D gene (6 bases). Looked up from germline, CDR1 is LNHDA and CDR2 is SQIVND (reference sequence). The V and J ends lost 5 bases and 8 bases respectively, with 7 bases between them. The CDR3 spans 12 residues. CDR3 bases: TGTGCCAGTAGTTACAGGGATTCACCCCTCCACTTT. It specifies CASSYRDSPLHF.

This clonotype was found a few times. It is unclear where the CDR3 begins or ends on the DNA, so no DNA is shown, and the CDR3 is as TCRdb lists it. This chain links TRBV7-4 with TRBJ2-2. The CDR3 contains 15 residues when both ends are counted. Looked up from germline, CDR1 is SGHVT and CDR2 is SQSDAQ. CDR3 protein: CASSPLQRGTGELFF.

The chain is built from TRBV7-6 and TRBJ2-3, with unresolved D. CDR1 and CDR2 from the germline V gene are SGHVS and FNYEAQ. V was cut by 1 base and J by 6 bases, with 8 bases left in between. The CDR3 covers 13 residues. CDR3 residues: CASSLVGQDTQYF. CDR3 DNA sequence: TGTGCCAGCAGCTTAGTGGGTCAGGATACGCAGTATTTT. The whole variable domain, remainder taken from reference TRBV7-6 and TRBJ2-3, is GAGVSQSPRYKVTKRGQDVALRCDPISGHVSLYWYRQALGQGPEFLTYFNYEAQQDKSGLPNDRFSAERPEGSISTLTIQRTEQRDSAMYRCASSLVGQDTQYFGPGTRLTVL.

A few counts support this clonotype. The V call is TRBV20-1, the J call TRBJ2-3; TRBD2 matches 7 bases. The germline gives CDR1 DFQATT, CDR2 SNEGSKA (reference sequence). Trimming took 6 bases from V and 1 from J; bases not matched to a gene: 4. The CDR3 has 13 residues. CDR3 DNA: TGCAGTGCGGCTACTAGCGGCACAGATACGCAGTATTTT. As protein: CSAATSGTDTQYF.

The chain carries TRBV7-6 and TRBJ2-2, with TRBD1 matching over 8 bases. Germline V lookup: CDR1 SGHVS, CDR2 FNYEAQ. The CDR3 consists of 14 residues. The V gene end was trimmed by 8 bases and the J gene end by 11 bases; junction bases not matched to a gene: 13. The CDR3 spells CASSQTGGRVELFF. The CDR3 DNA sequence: TGTGCCAGCTCCCAAACAGGGGGTAGGGTAGAGCTGTTTTTT. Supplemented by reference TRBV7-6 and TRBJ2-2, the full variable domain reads GAGVSQSPRYKVTKRGQDVALRCDPISGHVSLYWYRQALGQGPEFLTYFNYEAQQDKSGLPNDRFSAERPEGSISTLTIQRTEQRDSAMYRCASSQTGGRVELFFGEGSRLTVL.